Here is one T cell receptor beta chain with its context. Its antigen is as yet unknown. This CDR3 has 13 residues. V dropped 3 bases and J dropped 9 bases, with 14 bases sitting between them. The V gene's germline CDR1 is WSHSY and CDR2 SAAADI. The data belong to a study of cytomegalovirus exposure and HLA in healthy donors. Study background: The same platform was used for the approximately 110 validation repertoires and the roughly 640 first-cohort repertoires, a later analysis reported. Regarding the study as a whole: Subsequent analysis revealed that first-cohort TCR clusters tended to co-occur in the 120 or so validation repertoires.

TCRdb keeps only in-frame clones here, not all; method: immunoSEQ multiplex PCR. The profile shows about 98,000 clones, 70% to 90% of them singletons. This chain links TRBV10-2 with TRBJ1-2; D ambiguous. Sequenced sample: PBMCs. This TCR was recovered from a young woman in good health and CMV-seronegative. The CDR3 bases are TGCGCCAGCAGTGACAGGCGCCTTTATAGCTACACCTTC. This gives the protein CASSDRRLYSYTF.